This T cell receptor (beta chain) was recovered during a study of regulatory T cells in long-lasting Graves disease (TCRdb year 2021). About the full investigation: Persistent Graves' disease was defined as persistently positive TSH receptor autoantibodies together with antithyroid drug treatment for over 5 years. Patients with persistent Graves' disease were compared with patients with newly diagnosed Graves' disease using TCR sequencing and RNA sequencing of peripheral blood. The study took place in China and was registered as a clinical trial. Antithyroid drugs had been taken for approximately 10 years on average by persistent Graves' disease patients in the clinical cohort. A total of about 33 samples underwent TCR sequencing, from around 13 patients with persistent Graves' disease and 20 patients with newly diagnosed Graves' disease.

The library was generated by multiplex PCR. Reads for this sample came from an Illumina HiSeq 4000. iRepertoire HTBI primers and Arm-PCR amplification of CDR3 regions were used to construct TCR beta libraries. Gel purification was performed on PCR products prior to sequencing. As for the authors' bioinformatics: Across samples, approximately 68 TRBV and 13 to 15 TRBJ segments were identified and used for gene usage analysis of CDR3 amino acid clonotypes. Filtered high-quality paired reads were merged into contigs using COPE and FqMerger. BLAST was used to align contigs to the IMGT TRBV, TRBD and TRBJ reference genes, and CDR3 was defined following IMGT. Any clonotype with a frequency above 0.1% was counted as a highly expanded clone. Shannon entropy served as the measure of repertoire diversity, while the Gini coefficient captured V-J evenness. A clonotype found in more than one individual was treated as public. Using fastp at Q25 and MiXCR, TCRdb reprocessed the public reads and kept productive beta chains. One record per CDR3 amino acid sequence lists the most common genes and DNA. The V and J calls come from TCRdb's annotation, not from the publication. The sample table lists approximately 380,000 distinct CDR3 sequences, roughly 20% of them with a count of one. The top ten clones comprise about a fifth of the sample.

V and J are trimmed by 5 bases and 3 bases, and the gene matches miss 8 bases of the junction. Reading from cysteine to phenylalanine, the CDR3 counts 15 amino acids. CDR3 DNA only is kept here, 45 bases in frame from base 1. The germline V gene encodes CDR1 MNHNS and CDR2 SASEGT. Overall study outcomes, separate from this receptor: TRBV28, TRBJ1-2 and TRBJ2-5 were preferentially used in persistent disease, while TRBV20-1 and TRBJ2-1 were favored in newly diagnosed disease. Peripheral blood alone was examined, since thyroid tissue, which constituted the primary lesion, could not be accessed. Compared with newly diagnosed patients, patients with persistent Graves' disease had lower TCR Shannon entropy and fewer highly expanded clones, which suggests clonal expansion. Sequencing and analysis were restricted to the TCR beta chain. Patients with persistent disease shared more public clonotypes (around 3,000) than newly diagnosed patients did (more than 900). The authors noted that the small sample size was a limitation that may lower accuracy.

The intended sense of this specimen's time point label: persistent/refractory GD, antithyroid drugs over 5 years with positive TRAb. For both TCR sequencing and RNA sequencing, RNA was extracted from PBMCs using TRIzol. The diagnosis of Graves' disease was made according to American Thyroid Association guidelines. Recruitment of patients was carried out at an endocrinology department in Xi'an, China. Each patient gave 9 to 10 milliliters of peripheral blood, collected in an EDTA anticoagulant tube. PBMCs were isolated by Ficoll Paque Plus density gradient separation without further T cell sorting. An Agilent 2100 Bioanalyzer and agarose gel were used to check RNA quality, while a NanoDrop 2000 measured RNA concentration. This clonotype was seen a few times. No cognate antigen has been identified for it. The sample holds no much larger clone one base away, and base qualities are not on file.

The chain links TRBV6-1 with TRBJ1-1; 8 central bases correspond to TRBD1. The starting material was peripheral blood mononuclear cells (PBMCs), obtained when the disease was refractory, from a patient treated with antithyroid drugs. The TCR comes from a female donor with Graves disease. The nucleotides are TGTGCCAGCAGTCGACCTCCGGGACAGGACACTGAAGCTTTCTTT. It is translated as CASSRPPGQDTEAFF.